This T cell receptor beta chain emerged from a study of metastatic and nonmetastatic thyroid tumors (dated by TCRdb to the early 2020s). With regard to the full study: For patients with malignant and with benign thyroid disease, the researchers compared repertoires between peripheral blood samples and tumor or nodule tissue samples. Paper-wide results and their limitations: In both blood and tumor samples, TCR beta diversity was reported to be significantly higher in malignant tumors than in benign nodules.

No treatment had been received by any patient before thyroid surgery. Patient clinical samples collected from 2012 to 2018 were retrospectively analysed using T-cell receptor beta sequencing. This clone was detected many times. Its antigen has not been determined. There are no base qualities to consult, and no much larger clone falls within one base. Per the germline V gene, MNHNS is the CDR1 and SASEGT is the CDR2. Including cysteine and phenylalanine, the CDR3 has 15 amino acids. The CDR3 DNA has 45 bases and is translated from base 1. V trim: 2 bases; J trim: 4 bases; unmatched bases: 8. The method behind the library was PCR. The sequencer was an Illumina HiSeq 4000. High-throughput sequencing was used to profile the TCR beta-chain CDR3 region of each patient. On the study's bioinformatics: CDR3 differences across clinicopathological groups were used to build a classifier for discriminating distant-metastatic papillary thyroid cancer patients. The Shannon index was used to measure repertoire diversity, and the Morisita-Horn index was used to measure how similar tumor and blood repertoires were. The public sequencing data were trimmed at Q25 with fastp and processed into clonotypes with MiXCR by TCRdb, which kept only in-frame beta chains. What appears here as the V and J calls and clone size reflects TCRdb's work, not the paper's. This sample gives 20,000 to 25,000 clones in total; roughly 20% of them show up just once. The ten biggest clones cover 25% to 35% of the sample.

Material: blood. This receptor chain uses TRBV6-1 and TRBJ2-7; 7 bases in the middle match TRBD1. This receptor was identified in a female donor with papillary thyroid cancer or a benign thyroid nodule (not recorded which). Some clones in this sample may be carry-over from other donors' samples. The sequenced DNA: TGTGCCAGCAGTGAACGAGCAGGGGGTAGGTACGAGCAGTACTTC. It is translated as CASSERAGGRYEQYF.